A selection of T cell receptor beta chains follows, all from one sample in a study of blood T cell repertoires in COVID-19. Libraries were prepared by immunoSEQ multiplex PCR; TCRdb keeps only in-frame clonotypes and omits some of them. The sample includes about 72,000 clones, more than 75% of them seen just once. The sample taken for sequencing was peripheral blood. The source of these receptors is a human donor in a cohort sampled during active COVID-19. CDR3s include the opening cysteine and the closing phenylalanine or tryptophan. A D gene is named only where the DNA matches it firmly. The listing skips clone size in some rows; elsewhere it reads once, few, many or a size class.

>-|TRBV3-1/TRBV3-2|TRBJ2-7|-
CASSQGRDGSYEQYF
TGTGCCAGCAGCCAAGGCCGGGACGGGAGCTACGAGCAGTACTTC
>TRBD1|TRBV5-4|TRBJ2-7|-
CASSWDRTGDYEQYF
TGTGCCAGCAGCTGGGACAGGACAGGGGACTACGAGCAGTACTTC
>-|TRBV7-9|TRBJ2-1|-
CASSTLNIPDNEQFF
TGTGCCAGCAGCACCTTGAACATCCCTGACAATGAGCAGTTCTTC
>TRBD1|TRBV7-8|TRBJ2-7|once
CASSPLQGANEQYF
TGTGCCAGCAGCCCCCTGCAGGGGGCCAACGAGCAGTACTTC
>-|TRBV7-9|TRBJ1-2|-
CASSFTNYGYTF
TGTGCCAGCAGCTTCACTAACTATGGCTACACCTTC
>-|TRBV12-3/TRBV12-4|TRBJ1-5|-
CASSYRVSQPQHF
TGTGCCAGCAGCTACAGGGTAAGTCAGCCCCAGCATTTT
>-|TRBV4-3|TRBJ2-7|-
CASSQAPGGSYEQYF
TGCGCCAGCAGCCAAGCTCCTGGGGGCAGCTACGAGCAGTACTTC
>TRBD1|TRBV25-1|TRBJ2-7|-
CASSERTGGFEQYF
TGTGCCAGCAGTGAGCGGACAGGGGGTTTTGAGCAGTACTTC
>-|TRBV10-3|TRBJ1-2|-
CAISGEPDTNGYTF
TGTGCCATCAGTGGAGAACCAGACACCAATGGCTACACCTTC
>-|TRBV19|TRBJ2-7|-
CASSIGRGRSYEQYF
TGTGCCAGTAGTATAGGCCGTGGGAGATCCTACGAGCAGTACTTC
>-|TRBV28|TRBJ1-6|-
CASSLTDGGNNSPLHF
TGTGCCAGCAGTTTGACCGATGGAGGAAATAATTCACCCCTCCACTTT
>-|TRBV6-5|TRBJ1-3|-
CASRTRDTGGNTIYF
TGTGCCAGCAGGACTCGGGATACTGGCGGAAACACCATATATTTT
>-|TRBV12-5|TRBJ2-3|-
CASGSGLVETDTQYF
TGTGCTAGTGGTTCAGGACTTGTGGAGACAGATACGCAGTATTTT
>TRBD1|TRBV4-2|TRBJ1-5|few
CASSQEGAGGQPQHF
TGTGCCAGCAGCCAAGAAGGGGCAGGGGGACAGCCCCAGCATTTT
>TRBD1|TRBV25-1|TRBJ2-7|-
CASSGYPGGREQYF
TGTGCCAGCAGTGGGTATCCAGGGGGCCGCGAGCAGTACTTC
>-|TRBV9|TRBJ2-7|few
CASSVGPSTGEQYF
TGTGCCAGCAGCGTAGGACCCTCGACAGGCGAGCAGTACTTC
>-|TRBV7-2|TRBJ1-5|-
CASSPMARGNNQPQHF
TGTGCCAGCAGCCCCATGGCAAGGGGGAACAATCAGCCCCAGCATTTT
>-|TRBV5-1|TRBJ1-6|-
CASSPGAPDNSPLHF
TGCGCCAGCAGCCCCGGAGCACCAGATAATTCACCCCTCCACTTT
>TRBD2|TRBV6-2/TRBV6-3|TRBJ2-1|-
CASSYLGLAGNNEQFF
TGTGCCAGCAGTTACCTGGGACTAGCGGGGAACAATGAGCAGTTCTTC
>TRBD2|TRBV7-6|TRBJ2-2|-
CASSFPGLAGDSNTGELFF
TGTGCCAGCAGCTTCCCAGGACTAGCGGGGGACTCGAACACCGGGGAGCTGTTTTTT
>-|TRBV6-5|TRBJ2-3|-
CASSYLTTGTTDTQYF
TGTGCCAGCAGTTACCTGACTACCGGCACCACAGATACGCAGTATTTT
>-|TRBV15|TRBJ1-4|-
CATSRGSPNEKLFF
TGTGCCACCAGCCGGGGAAGCCCTAATGAAAAACTGTTTTTT
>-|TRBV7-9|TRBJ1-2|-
CASSWTAAYGYTF
TGTGCCAGCAGCTGGACAGCCGCCTATGGCTACACCTTC
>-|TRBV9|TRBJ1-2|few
CASSVDQSRGYTF
TGTGCCAGCAGCGTAGATCAGTCCCGCGGCTACACCTTC
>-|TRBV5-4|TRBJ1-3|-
CASSLSQGPSGNTIYF
TGTGCCAGCAGCTTGTCGCAGGGGCCCTCTGGAAACACCATATATTTT
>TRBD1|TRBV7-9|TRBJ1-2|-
CASSLHRGGGYTF
TGTGCCAGCAGCTTACACAGGGGTGGCGGCTACACCTTC
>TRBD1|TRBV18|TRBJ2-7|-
CASSPAGQGVDEQYF
TGTGCCAGCTCACCCGCAGGACAGGGTGTCGACGAGCAGTACTTC
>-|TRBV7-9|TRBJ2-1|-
CASSWTGEQFF
TGTGCCAGCAGCTGGACGGGGGAGCAGTTCTTC
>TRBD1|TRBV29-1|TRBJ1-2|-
CSARQGANYGYTF
TGCAGCGCCAGACAGGGGGCTAACTATGGCTACACCTTC
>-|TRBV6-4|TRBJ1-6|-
CASSDFAQGSPLHF
TGTGCCAGCAGTGACTTTGCACAGGGTTCACCCCTCCACTTT
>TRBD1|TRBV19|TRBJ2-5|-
CASSITGQGRETQYF
TGTGCCAGTAGTATAACCGGACAGGGAAGGGAGACCCAGTACTTC
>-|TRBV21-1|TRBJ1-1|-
CASSKSQGVNTEAFF
TGTGCCAGCAGCAAATCACAGGGAGTGAACACTGAAGCTTTCTTT
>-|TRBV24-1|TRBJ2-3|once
CATSDRTSTDTQYF
TGTGCCACCAGTGACCGGACTAGCACAGATACGCAGTATTTT
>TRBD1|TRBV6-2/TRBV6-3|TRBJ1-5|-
CASSYKTPYRGLNQPQHF
TGTGCCAGCAGTTACAAGACCCCCTACAGGGGGCTAAATCAGCCCCAGCATTTT
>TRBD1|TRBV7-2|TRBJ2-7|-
CASSRDSPSEQYF
TGTGCCAGCAGCAGGGACAGCCCGAGCGAGCAGTACTTC
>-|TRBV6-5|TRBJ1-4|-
CASSYSPVKNEKLFF
TGTGCCAGCAGTTACTCGCCAGTAAAAAATGAAAAACTGTTTTTT
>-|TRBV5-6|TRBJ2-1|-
CASSKRGNSNEQFF
TGTGCCAGCTCCAAGAGAGGGAACAGCAATGAGCAGTTCTTC
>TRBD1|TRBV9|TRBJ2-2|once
CASSAGGTGASTGELFF
TGTGCCAGCAGCGCGGGGGGGACAGGGGCGAGCACCGGGGAGCTGTTTTTT
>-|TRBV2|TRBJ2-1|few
CASSSQGFPYNEQFF
TGTGCCAGCAGTTCACAGGGTTTTCCCTACAATGAGCAGTTCTTC
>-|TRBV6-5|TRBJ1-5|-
CASTLTGSNQPQHF
TGTGCCAGCACCTTGACTGGTAGCAATCAGCCCCAGCATTTT
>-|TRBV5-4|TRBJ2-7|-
CASSSMGQAYEQYF
TGTGCCAGCAGCTCCATGGGACAAGCTTACGAGCAGTACTTC